The rows below give T cell receptor beta chains drawn from one sample of a study of spatial heterogeneity in lung cancer. TCRdb re-called the 5' RACE reads through MiXCR, storing one row per CDR3 protein. The table lists over 10,000 distinct CDR3 sequences, 3.5% to 4% of them singletons. Sequencing was performed on PBMCs, taken at surgery. The source of these receptors is a male donor with early-stage non-small cell lung cancer. Each CDR3 is given with its conserved first and last residue. D genes are given only for firm matches. Size is omitted from some rows. Given values are once, few, many or a class for expanded clones.

clone size	CDR3 length	V gene	J gene	D gene	CDR3 protein	CDR3 DNA
many	13	TRBV10-3	TRBJ1-5	TRBD1	CAVGTDSNQPQHF	TGTGCCGTAGGGACAGATAGCAATCAGCCCCAGCATTTT
many	18	TRBV4-3	TRBJ2-6	TRBD1	CASSPGQGGDEGANVLTF	TGCGCCAGCAGCCCCGGACAGGGTGGTGATGAGGGGGCCAACGTCCTGACTTTC
few	13	TRBV7-2	TRBJ2-1	.	CASSRGQYNEQFF	TGTGCCAGCAGCCGCGGACAATACAATGAGCAGTTCTTC
.	15	TRBV25-1	TRBJ1-4	.	CASSGNRGANEKLFF	TGTGCCAGCAGTGGGAACCGCGGGGCTAATGAAAAACTGTTTTTT
many	12	TRBV30	TRBJ2-7	.	CAWRDNSYEQYF	TGTGCCTGGCGGGACAACTCCTACGAGCAGTACTTC
.	15	TRBV9	TRBJ2-3	TRBD2	CASSRGGRYTDTQYF	TGTGCCAGCAGCCGGGGGGGCAGATACACAGATACGCAGTATTTT
.	14	TRBV20-1	TRBJ2-7	.	CSAKSPAGAYEQYF	TGCAGTGCAAAGTCCCCAGCGGGCGCCTACGAGCAGTACTTC
many	16	TRBV3-1	TRBJ2-7	.	CASSQDAISPKGEQYF	TGTGCCAGCAGCCAAGATGCAATCTCTCCGAAGGGCGAGCAGTACTTC
many	14	TRBV5-4	TRBJ1-5	.	CASSFGRNNQPQHF	TGTGCCAGCAGCTTTGGCAGGAACAATCAGCCCCAGCATTTT
many	16	TRBV6-2/TRBV6-3	TRBJ1-3	.	CASRPAPGSSGNTIYF	TGTGCCAGCAGACCAGCCCCGGGCAGCTCTGGAAACACCATATATTTT
many	16	TRBV18	TRBJ2-7	TRBD2	CASSRGLAGVSYEQYF	TGTGCCAGCTCACGAGGACTAGCGGGAGTCTCCTACGAGCAGTACTTC
many	10	TRBV6-1	TRBJ2-7	.	CASREGEQYF	TGTGCCAGCAGGGAGGGCGAGCAGTACTTC
many	15	TRBV20-1	TRBJ2-3	.	CSAPKPGVGTDTQYF	TGCAGTGCTCCCAAGCCAGGGGTGGGCACAGATACGCAGTATTTT
many	17	TRBV5-5	TRBJ2-2	.	CASSPGVGGPNTGELFF	TGTGCCAGCAGCCCAGGGGTGGGCGGTCCGAACACCGGGGAGCTGTTTTTT
many	15	TRBV20-1	TRBJ1-6	.	CSAPSLREEGSPLHF	TGCAGTGCTCCAAGCCTCAGGGAGGAAGGTTCACCCCTCCACTTT
many	13	TRBV18	TRBJ1-2	.	CASSPTGEGGYTF	TGTGCCAGCTCACCAACAGGAGAGGGGGGCTACACCTTC
.	15	TRBV7-7	TRBJ2-5	.	CASSLAVGGQETQYF	TGTGCTAGCAGCTTAGCGGTAGGCGGGCAAGAGACCCAGTACTTC
many	16	TRBV7-9	TRBJ2-6	.	CASTLTRGAGANVLTF	TGTGCCAGCACTCTAACAAGAGGGGCAGGGGCCAACGTCCTGACTTTC
many	17	TRBV6-1	TRBJ2-1	TRBD2	CASRSQLASSSYNEQFF	TGTGCCAGCAGGTCCCAACTAGCGTCGAGCTCCTACAATGAGCAGTTCTTC
many	15	TRBV11-2	TRBJ2-1	TRBD1	CASSVQGASYNEQFF	TGTGCCAGCAGCGTACAGGGGGCCTCCTACAATGAGCAGTTCTTC
.	14	TRBV27	TRBJ1-1	.	CASSLYRRETEAFF	TGTGCCAGCAGTTTATATCGTCGTGAAACTGAAGCTTTCTTT
medium-sized	13	TRBV7-2	TRBJ2-3	.	CASSSFPADTQYF	TGTGCCAGCAGCTCCTTTCCGGCAGATACGCAGTATTTT
many	16	TRBV7-2	TRBJ1-1	TRBD1	CASSPRQGLMNTEAFF	TGTGCCAGCAGCCCGAGACAGGGACTCATGAACACTGAAGCTTTCTTT
many	12	TRBV20-1	TRBJ2-1	TRBD2	CSARLANNEQFF	TGCAGTGCGAGACTAGCGAACAATGAGCAGTTCTTC
many	13	TRBV6-6	TRBJ2-2	.	CASRPRGTGELFF	TGTGCCAGCAGACCTCGTGGGACCGGGGAGCTGTTTTTT
many	15	TRBV6-2/TRBV6-3	TRBJ2-5	TRBD2	CASSPHTSGQETQYF	TGTGCCAGCAGTCCCCACACTAGCGGACAAGAGACCCAGTACTTC